The 7 T cell receptor beta chains below were found in one sample sequenced in a study of cytomegalovirus exposure and HLA in healthy donors. Primers included in the PCR were 60 Vbeta and 13 Jbeta primers. Profiling relied on immunoSEQ multiplex PCR, and the TCRdb table lists in-frame clones only, not all of them. The table shows 150,000 or so clones, with roughly 76% occurring only once. Material for sequencing was PBMCs. The receptors stem from a young woman in good health and CMV-seropositive.

This clone was counted a few times. The V call is TRBV4-3, the J call TRBJ2-3; TRBD1 might be the D (5 bases). The CDR3 covers 16 residues. Per the germline V gene, CDR1 is LGHNA and CDR2 is YSLEER. Trimming removed 4 bases from V and 3 bases from J, with 17 bases in between. The chain's CDR3 is CASSRSLQGWTDTQYF. In DNA form, the CDR3 reads TGCGCCAGCAGCCGCTCTTTGCAGGGTTGGACAGATACGCAGTATTTT.

This clone is a singleton in its sample. V usage is TRBV19 and J usage is TRBJ2-3, with D uncertain. Trimming took off 9 bases at V and 7 bases at J, with 20 bases between the two ends. Germline assignment: CDR1 LNHDA and CDR2 SQIVND (reference sequence). The CDR3 loop spans 14 amino acids. Here the CDR3 reads CASSPSRIVNTQYF. The CDR3, as DNA: TGTGCCAGCTCCCCAAGTCGCATAGTCAATACGCAGTATTTT. The entire variable domain, with the rest obtained from reference TRBV19 and TRBJ2-3, is as follows: DGGITQSPKYLFRKEGQNVTLSCEQNLNHDAMYWYRQDPGQGLRLIYYSQIVNDFQKGDIAEGYSVSREKKESFPLTVTSAQKNPTAFYLCASSPSRIVNTQYFGPGTRLTVL.

V gene TRBV5-1 combines with J gene TRBJ2-1; 13 bases are shared with TRBD2. This CDR3 is 17 amino acids long. V shed 0 bases and J 9 bases; nucleotides not matched to a gene: 9. Per germline, CDR1 SGHRS and CDR2 YFSETQ. The CDR3 bases are TGCGCCAGCAGCTTGGTTGGGACTAGCGGGGAGGTGGGTGAGCAGTTCTTC. This encodes CASSLVGTSGEVGEQFF.

The V call is TRBV5-1, the J call TRBJ2-5, with no clear D. V was shortened by 0 bases and J by 1 base, with 4 bases between the two germline ends. The CDR3 length is 13 residues. Germline CDR1 SGHRS, CDR2 YFSETQ. The chain's CDR3 is CASSLELQETQYF. The CDR3 DNA reads as TGCGCCAGCAGCTTGGAACTCCAAGAGACCCAGTACTTC.

The V gene is TRBV2, the J gene TRBJ1-5; 7 bases map to TRBD1. CDR3 length: 16 amino acids. The germline V gene has CDR1 SNHLY and CDR2 FYNNEI. V gave up 2 bases and J gave up 3 bases; unmatched junction bases: 7. This CDR3 reads CASSELWGQINQPQHF. The CDR3 bases are TGTGCCAGCAGTGAATTATGGGGACAGATCAATCAGCCCCAGCATTTT.

This clone was counted once. The gene calls are TRBV27 and TRBJ2-5; 7 bases line up with TRBD2. CDR1 MNHEY and CDR2 SMNVEV come from the germline V gene (reference sequence). Trimming removed 5 bases from V and 2 bases from J; junction bases left unmatched: 5. The CDR3 runs 14 residues. CDR3 sequence: CASSPWTRQETQYF. CDR3 nucleotide sequence: TGTGCCAGCAGTCCGTGGACTAGGCAAGAGACCCAGTACTTC.

The chain is built from TRBV6-6 and TRBJ1-4; D unclear. V was cut by 2 bases and J by 8 bases, with 12 bases left in between. The germline gives CDR1 MNHNY, CDR2 SVGAGI (reference sequence). This CDR3 contains 14 residues. The CDR3 bases are TGTGCCAGCAGTTACCCGGGTCGGCAAGAAAAACTGTTTTTT. Translating gives CASSYPGRQEKLFF.